Listed below are T cell receptor beta chains from one sample, sequenced in a study of CD8 T cells in Susac syndrome. MiXCR, run by TCRdb on the immunoSEQ multiplex PCR reads, gives a single entry per CDR3 protein. The repertoire includes approximately 77,000 distinct CDR3 sequences, about 92% of them detected once, and over 0.5% sits in the top ten. The sequenced sample consisted of CD4+ T cells from PBMCs. Receptor source: a human donor with Susac syndrome. Each CDR3 is given with its conserved first and last residue. Fields, in order: D gene, J gene, clone size, V gene, CDR3 DNA, CDR3 protein. A D gene is named only where the DNA matches it firmly. Rows give clone size only sometimes, using once, few, many, or a class for an expanded clone.

NA | TRBJ2-1 | once | TRBV12-3/TRBV12-4 | TGTGCCAGCAGTTTGGGACTCCAAGGCTACAATGAGCAGTTCTTC | CASSLGLQGYNEQFF
NA | TRBJ2-2 | NA | TRBV7-6 | TGTGCCAGCAGACCCGGGACGGCGAACACCGGGGAGCTGTTTTTT | CASRPGTANTGELFF
NA | TRBJ1-1 | NA | TRBV2 | TGTGCCAGCATAAAGGTGGGGGAAGCTTTCTTT | CASIKVGEAFF
NA | TRBJ2-6 | NA | TRBV23-1 | TGCGCCAGCAGTCAATCGTCGGCAGGGAGATCTGGGGCCAACGTCCTGACTTTC | CASSQSSAGRSGANVLTF
NA | TRBJ1-3 | NA | TRBV9 | TGTGCCAGCAGCCTTAGAACATCCGGAAACACCATATATTTT | CASSLRTSGNTIYF
TRBD1 | TRBJ2-7 | NA | TRBV24-1 | TGTGCCACCGTCCGGGACAGGGGCCCAAACTCCTACGAGCAGTACTTC | CATVRDRGPNSYEQYF
NA | TRBJ1-1 | NA | TRBV29-1 | TGCAGTTCTGCCAGGATACTGAACACTGAAGCTTTCTTT | CSSARILNTEAFF
NA | TRBJ2-7 | NA | TRBV21-1 | TGTGCCAGCAGCAAAGTAAGCAGAGTGTGGGGCGAGCAGTACTTC | CASSKVSRVWGEQYF
NA | TRBJ1-3 | NA | TRBV3-1 | TGTGCCAGCAGCCAAGGAACAGTCTCTGGAAACACCATATATTTT | CASSQGTVSGNTIYF
NA | TRBJ2-1 | NA | TRBV7-9 | TGTGCCAGCAGCTTAAAAAGGGGTTCGACAGCGAGCTCCTACAATGAGCAGTTCTTC | CASSLKRGSTASSYNEQFF
TRBD1 | TRBJ2-7 | NA | TRBV6-6 | TGTGCCAGCAGTTACCGGGACAGCTACGAGCAGTACTTC | CASSYRDSYEQYF
NA | TRBJ1-1 | NA | TRBV27 | TGTGCCAGCAGTTTAAGAGCGTTGGGGTCGAACACTGAAGCTTTCTTT | CASSLRALGSNTEAFF
TRBD1 | TRBJ2-3 | NA | TRBV7-8 | TGTGCCAGCAGCACCCGGGACAGGGGGCTCACAGATACGCAGTATTTT | CASSTRDRGLTDTQYF